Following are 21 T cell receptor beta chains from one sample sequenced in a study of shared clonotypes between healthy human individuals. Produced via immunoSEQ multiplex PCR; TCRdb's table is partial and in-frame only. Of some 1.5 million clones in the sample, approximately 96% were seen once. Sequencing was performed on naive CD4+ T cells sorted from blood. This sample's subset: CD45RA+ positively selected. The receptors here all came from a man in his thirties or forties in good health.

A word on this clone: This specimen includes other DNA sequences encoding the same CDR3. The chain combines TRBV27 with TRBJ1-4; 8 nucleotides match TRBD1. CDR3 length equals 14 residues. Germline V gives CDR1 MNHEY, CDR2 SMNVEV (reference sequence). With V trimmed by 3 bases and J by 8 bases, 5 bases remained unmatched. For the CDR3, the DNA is TGTGCCAGCAGTTTCGACAGGGGAGGGGAAAAACTGTTTTTT. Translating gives CASSFDRGGEKLFF.

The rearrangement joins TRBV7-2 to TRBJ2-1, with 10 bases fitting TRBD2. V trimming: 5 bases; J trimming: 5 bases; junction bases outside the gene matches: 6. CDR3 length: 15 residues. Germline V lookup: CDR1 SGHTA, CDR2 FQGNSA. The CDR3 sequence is CASSPGLARHNEQFF. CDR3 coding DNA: TGTGCCAGCAGCCCGGGACTAGCGAGACACAATGAGCAGTTCTTC.

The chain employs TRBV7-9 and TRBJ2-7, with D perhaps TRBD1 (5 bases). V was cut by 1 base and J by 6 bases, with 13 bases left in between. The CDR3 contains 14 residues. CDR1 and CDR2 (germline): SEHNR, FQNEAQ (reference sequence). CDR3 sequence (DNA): TGTGCCAGCAGCTTAGGGGGCGCTTCACTCGAGCAGTACTTC. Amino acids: CASSLGGASLEQYF.

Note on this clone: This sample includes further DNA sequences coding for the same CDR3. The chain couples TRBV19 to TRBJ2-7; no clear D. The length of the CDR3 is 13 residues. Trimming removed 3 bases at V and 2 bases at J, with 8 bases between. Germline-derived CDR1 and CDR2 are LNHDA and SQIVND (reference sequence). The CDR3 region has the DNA TGTGCCAGTAGTATCGCCGTTACCTACGAGCAGTACTTC. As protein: CASSIAVTYEQYF.

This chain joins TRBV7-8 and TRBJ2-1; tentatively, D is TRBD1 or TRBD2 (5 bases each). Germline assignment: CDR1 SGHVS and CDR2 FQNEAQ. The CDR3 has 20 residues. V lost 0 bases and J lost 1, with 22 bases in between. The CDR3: CASSLAGIRRGLASYNEQFF. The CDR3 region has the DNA TGTGCCAGCAGCTTAGCGGGAATTCGTAGGGGATTAGCGTCCTACAATGAGCAGTTCTTC.

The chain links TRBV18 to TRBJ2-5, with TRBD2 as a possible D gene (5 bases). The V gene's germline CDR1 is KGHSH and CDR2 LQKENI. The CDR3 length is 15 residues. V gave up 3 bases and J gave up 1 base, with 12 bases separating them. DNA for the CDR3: TGTGCCAGCTCACCCTTGGGTAGCGCCCAAGAGACCCAGTACTTC. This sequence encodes CASSPLGSAQETQYF.

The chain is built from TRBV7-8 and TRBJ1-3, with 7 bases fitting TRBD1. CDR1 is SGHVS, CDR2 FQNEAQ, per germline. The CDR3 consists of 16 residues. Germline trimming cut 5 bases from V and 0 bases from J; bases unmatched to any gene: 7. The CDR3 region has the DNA TGTGCCAGCAGCCGCGAGGGGGCAATCTCTGGAAACACCATATATTTT. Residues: CASSREGAISGNTIYF.

As DNA, the CDR3 is TGCGCCAGCAGCTCGACCCCTGGGGCGGGAGGCCGGGAGACCCAGTACTTC. The encoded protein is CASSSTPGAGGRETQYF. The gene calls are TRBV5-1 and TRBJ2-5; 8 bases are a match to TRBD2. The CDR3 sequence is 17 residues long. The V and J ends lost 3 bases and 5 bases, in that order; junction bases with no gene match: 15. The germline V gene has CDR1 SGHRS and CDR2 YFSETQ.

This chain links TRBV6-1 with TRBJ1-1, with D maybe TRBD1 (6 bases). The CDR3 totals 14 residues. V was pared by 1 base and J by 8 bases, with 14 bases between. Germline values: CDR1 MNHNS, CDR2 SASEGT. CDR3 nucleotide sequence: TGTGCCAGCAGTGAAGTCGGGGGGGCAGTCGAAGCTTTCTTT. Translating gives CASSEVGGAVEAFF.

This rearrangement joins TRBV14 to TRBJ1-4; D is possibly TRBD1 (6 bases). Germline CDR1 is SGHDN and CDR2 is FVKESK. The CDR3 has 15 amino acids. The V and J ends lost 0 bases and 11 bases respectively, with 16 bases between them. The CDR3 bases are TGTGCCAGCAGCCAAGAATGGGCAGGACAGCGGAAACTGTTTTTT. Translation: CASSQEWAGQRKLFF.

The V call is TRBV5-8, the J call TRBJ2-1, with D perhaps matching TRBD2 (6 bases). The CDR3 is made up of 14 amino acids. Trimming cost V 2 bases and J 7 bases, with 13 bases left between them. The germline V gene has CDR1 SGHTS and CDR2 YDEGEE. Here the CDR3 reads CASSLGPGRNEQFF. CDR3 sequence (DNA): TGTGCCAGCAGCTTAGGGCCAGGGAGGAATGAGCAGTTCTTC.

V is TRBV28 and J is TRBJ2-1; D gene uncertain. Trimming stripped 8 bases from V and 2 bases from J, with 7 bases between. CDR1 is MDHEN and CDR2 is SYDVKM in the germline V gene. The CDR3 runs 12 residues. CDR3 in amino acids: CASWAAYNEQFF. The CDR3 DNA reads TGTGCCAGCTGGGCAGCCTACAATGAGCAGTTCTTC.

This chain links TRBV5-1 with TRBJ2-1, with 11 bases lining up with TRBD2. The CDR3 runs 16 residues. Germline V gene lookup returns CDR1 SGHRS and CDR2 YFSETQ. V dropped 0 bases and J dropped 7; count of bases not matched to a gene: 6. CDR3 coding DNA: TGCGCCAGCAGCTTGGCGACTAGCGGGAAGGGAAATGAGCAGTTCTTC. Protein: CASSLATSGKGNEQFF.

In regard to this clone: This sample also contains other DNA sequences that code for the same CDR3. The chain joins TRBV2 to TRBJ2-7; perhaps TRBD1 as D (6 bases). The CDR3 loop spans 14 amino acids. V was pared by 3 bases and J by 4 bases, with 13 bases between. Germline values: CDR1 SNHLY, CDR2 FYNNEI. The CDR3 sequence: CASSEQGMGYEQYF. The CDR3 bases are TGTGCCAGCAGTGAGCAGGGGATGGGATACGAGCAGTACTTC.

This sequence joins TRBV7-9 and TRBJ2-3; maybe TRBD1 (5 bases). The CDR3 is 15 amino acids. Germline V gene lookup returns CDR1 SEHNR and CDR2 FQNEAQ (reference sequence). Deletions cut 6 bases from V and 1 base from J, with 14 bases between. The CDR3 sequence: CASSGFGRGTDTQYF. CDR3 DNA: TGTGCCAGCAGTGGATTTGGCAGGGGCACAGATACGCAGTATTTT.

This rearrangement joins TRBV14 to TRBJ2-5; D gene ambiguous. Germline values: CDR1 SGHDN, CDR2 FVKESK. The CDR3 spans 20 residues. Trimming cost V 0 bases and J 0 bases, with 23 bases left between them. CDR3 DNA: TGTGCCAGCAGCCAAGACCCCGGACCGCCGATTTTCAGATACCAAGAGACCCAGTACTTC. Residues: CASSQDPGPPIFRYQETQYF.

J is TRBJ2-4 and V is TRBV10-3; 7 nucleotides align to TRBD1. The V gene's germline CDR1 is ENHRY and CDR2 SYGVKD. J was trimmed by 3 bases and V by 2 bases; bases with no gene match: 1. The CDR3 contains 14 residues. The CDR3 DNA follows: TGTGCCATCAGTGAGCGGGACAGCAAAAACATTCAGTACTTC. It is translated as CAISERDSKNIQYF.

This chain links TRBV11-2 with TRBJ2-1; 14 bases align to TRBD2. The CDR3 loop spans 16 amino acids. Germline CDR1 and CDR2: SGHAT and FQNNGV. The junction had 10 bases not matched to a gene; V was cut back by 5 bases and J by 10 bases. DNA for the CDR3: TGTGCCAGCAGCCCCCTCCGGACTAGCGGGAGGATCGAGCAGTTCTTC. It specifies CASSPLRTSGRIEQFF.

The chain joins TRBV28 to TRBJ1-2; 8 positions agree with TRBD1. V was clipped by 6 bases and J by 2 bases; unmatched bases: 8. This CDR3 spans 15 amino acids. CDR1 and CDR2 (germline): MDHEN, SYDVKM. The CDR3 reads CASRTAGQVNYGYTF. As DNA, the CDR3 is TGTGCCAGCAGGACGGCGGGACAGGTGAACTATGGCTACACCTTC.

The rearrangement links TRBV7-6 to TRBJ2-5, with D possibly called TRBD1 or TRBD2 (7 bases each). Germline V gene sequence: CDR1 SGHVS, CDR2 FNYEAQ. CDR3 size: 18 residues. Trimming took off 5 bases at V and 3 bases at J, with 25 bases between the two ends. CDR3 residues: CASSQLGGTAQRKETQYF. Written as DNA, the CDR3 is TGTGCCAGCAGCCAGCTGGGGGGGACAGCCCAACGGAAAGAGACCCAGTACTTC.

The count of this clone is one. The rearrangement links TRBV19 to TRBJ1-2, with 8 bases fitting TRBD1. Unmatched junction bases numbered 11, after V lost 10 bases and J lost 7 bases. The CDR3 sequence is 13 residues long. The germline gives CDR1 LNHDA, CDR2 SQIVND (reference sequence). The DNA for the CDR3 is TGTGCCACCACGAGACAGGGGATTGCTGGCTACACCTTC. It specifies CATTRQGIAGYTF.